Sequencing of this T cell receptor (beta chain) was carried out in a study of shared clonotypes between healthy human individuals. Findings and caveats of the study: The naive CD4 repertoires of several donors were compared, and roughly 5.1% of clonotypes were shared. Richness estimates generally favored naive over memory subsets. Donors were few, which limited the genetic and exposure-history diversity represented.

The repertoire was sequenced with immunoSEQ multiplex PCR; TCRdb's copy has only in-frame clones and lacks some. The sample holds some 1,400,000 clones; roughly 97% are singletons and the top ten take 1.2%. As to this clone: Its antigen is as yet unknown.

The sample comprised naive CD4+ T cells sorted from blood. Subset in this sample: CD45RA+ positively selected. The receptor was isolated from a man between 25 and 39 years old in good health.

CDR3 DNA sequence: TGTGCCAGCAGTGGGAACAGTAAAGAGACCCAGTACTTC. This translates into CASSGNSKETQYF. The rearrangement joins TRBV2 to TRBJ2-5, with D hard to call. V lost 4 bases to trimming and J lost 3 bases, with 9 bases between them. Germline V CDR1 and CDR2: SNHLY, FYNNEI. There are 13 residues in the CDR3.